A single sample is the source of the 9 T cell receptor beta chains below, sequenced in a study of T cells in Graves' hyperthyroidism and ophthalmopathy. Amplified TCR beta CDR3 regions came from RNA transcripts. Initially, a first-round RT-PCR of the TCR CDR3 employed the HTBI primer set. One entry per CDR3 protein, called by TCRdb with MiXCR from the multiplex PCR reads. The table has roughly 510,000 distinct CDR3 sequences, 40% to 55% seen once. Input material: peripheral blood or thyroid tissue (not recorded which). The receptors shown here come from an adult woman with Graves' disease, either hyperthyroidism or ophthalmopathy (not recorded which).

The sample holds a few counts of this clonotype. CDR3: CASTHYSSYEQYF. The CDR3 DNA sequence: TGTGCCAGCACCCACTATAGCTCCTACGAGCAGTACTTC. This chain connects TRBV7-9 to TRBJ2-7; D is unclear. The CDR3 consists of 13 residues. V lost 7 bases to trimming and J lost 0 bases, with 10 bases between them. Germline V gene data show CDR1 as SEHNR and CDR2 as FQNEAQ (reference sequence).

The V call is TRBV18, the J call TRBJ2-7; weak D call: TRBD1 (5 bases). The ends were cut back, 1 base at V and 5 bases at J, with 9 bases in the middle. The CDR3 is 13 residues long. Germline V lookup: CDR1 KGHSH, CDR2 LQKENI. CDR3 sequence reads: CASSPRIGDEQYF. The DNA of the CDR3 is TGTGCCAGCTCACCACGTATAGGGGACGAGCAGTACTTC.

In DNA, the CDR3 is TGCGCCAGCAGCAACTCCCTGACAGGGGGTCCGGACACTGAAGCTTTCTTT. It encodes CASSNSLTGGPDTEAFF. The J gene is TRBJ1-1, the V gene TRBV5-1; 9 bases are a match to TRBD1. J was trimmed by 3 bases and V by 4 bases; bases with no gene match: 13. The CDR3 spans 17 residues. Germline CDR1 SGHRS, CDR2 YFSETQ.

This clonotype was detected only once. A read error may produce the germline difference seen at one junction end. This chain links TRBV7-9 with TRBJ2-6; TRBD1 matches at 10 bases. CDR1 and CDR2 (germline): SEHNR, FQNEAQ (reference sequence). The CDR3 is 15 residues long. The DNA of the CDR3 is TGTGCCAGCAGCTTGAAAGGGACAGGGGTCAACGTCCTGACTTTC. Translating gives CASSLKGTGVNVLTF. Together with reference TRBV7-9 and TRBJ2-6, the CDR3 gives the full variable domain: DTGVSQNPRHKITKRGQNVTFRCDPISEHNRLYWYRQTLGQGPEFLTYFQNEAQLEKSRLLSDRFSAERPKGSFSTLEIQRTEQGDSAMYLCASSLKGTGVNVLTFGAGSRLTVL.

This rearrangement joins TRBV29-1 to TRBJ1-2; 9 positions match TRBD1. The germline gives CDR1 SQVTM, CDR2 ANQGSEA. This CDR3 spans 13 amino acids. V was pared by 6 bases and J by 8 bases, with 10 bases of the junction left unmatched. The chain's CDR3 is CSVLLGTGLGYTF. The DNA of the CDR3 is TGCAGCGTCCTTCTTGGGACAGGGCTGGGCTACACCTTC.

V is TRBV12-3 or TRBV12-4 and J is TRBJ1-6; D is undetermined. This CDR3 has 15 residues. Trimming took off 7 bases at V and 10 bases at J, with 20 bases between the two ends. The chain's CDR3 is CASNMRSIPRSPLHF. The DNA for the CDR3 is TGTGCCAGCAACATGCGGAGCATCCCAAGGTCACCCCTCCACTTT.

The rearrangement links TRBV19 to TRBJ1-2, with TRBD1 identical over 7 bases. The CDR3 is 13 amino acids. Germline CDR1 is LNHDA and CDR2 is SQIVND (reference sequence). CDR3 region: CADTGTEVYGYTF. DNA of the CDR3: TGTGCTGATACCGGGACAGAAGTCTATGGCTACACCTTC.

This sequence joins TRBV7-2 and TRBJ1-6; no reliable D call. CDR3 length: 17 amino acids. With 8 bases removed from V and 0 bases from J, the gap between germline ends came to 17 bases. Germline V gene lookup returns CDR1 SGHTA and CDR2 FQGNSA. The CDR3 loop is CASLPEPGNSYNSPLHF. As DNA, the CDR3 is TGTGCCAGCCTCCCTGAGCCGGGTAACTCCTATAATTCACCCCTCCACTTT. The full variable domain, in which reference TRBV7-2 and TRBJ1-6 provide the parts outside the CDR3, is GAGVSQSPSNKVTEKGKDVELRCDPISGHTALYWYRQSLGQGLEFLIYFQGNSAPDKSGLPSDRFSAERTGGSVSTLTIQRTQQEDSAVYLCASLPEPGNSYNSPLHFGNGTRLTVT.

Concerning this clonotype itself: A much larger clone lies a single base off, so this may be a read error. The chain couples TRBV20-1 to TRBJ2-7, with D possibly TRBD2 on 7 matching bases. Trimming cost V 6 bases and J 5 bases, with 20 bases left between them. Germline-derived CDR1 and CDR2 are DFQATT and SNEGSKA (reference sequence). There are 14 residues in the CDR3. CDR3 DNA: TGCAGTGCACACCACGACGGGGGGCAGGACGAGCAGTACTTC. Amino acids: CSAHHDGGQDEQYF.